A selection of T cell receptor beta chains follows, all from one sample in a study of CD8 T cells in Susac syndrome. TCRdb itself ran the immunoSEQ multiplex PCR reads through MiXCR, one entry per CDR3 protein. There are over 100,000 distinct CDR3 sequences in the sample; approximately 96% occur only once, and roughly 0.096% lies in the top ten. The sample consisted of CD4+ T cells from PBMCs. The source of these receptors is a human donor in good health. Both conserved end residues are part of each CDR3. D genes are given only for firm matches. Where a row states a size, it is once, few, many or the class of an expanded clone; other rows omit it.

clone_size: NA
d_call: TRBD2
j_call: TRBJ2-2
v_call: TRBV3-1
cdr3_aa: CASRPGTSVPGELFF
cdr3_nt: TGTGCCAGCAGGCCCGGGACTAGCGTCCCCGGGGAGCTGTTTTTT

clone_size: NA
d_call: TRBD1
j_call: TRBJ2-5
v_call: TRBV11-2
cdr3_aa: CASRGQGKETQYF
cdr3_nt: TGTGCCAGCAGGGGACAGGGGAAAGAGACCCAGTACTTC

clone_size: few
d_call: NA
j_call: TRBJ2-2
v_call: TRBV5-4
cdr3_aa: CASSSNTGELFF
cdr3_nt: TGTGCCAGCAGCTCTAACACCGGGGAGCTGTTTTTT

clone_size: NA
d_call: NA
j_call: TRBJ2-2
v_call: TRBV23-1
cdr3_aa: CASSLTGLGITGELFF
cdr3_nt: TGCGCCAGCAGCCTTACAGGGCTTGGAATCACCGGGGAGCTGTTTTTT

clone_size: NA
d_call: NA
j_call: TRBJ2-2
v_call: TRBV24-1
cdr3_aa: CATSDRTKNTGELFF
cdr3_nt: TGTGCCACCAGTGATAGAACCAAGAACACCGGGGAGCTGTTTTTT

clone_size: NA
d_call: NA
j_call: TRBJ2-7
v_call: TRBV6-2/TRBV6-3
cdr3_aa: CASSYGRSTYEQYF
cdr3_nt: TGTGCCAGCAGTTACGGCAGGTCCACCTACGAGCAGTACTTC

clone_size: NA
d_call: TRBD2
j_call: TRBJ2-5
v_call: TRBV4-1
cdr3_aa: CASSQPVAGTDQRDQYF
cdr3_nt: TGCGCCAGCAGCCAACCGGTAGCGGGAACCGACCAAAGGGACCAGTACTTC

clone_size: NA
d_call: NA
j_call: TRBJ1-5
v_call: TRBV29-1
cdr3_aa: CSVGTADQPQHF
cdr3_nt: TGCAGCGTTGGTACCGCCGATCAGCCCCAGCATTTT

clone_size: NA
d_call: NA
j_call: TRBJ2-3
v_call: TRBV29-1
cdr3_aa: CSVFGDTDTQYF
cdr3_nt: TGCAGCGTCTTCGGAGACACAGATACGCAGTATTTT

clone_size: NA
d_call: NA
j_call: TRBJ2-3
v_call: TRBV29-1
cdr3_aa: CSVEAGALADTQYF
cdr3_nt: TGCAGCGTTGAAGCGGGAGCCCTTGCAGATACGCAGTATTTT

clone_size: NA
d_call: TRBD1
j_call: TRBJ1-5
v_call: TRBV6-1
cdr3_aa: CASSEVGNRGNQPQHF
cdr3_nt: TGTGCCAGCAGTGAGGTCGGTAACAGGGGTAATCAGCCCCAGCATTTT

clone_size: once
d_call: NA
j_call: TRBJ1-2
v_call: TRBV2
cdr3_aa: CASRGGWAADYGYTF
cdr3_nt: TGTGCCAGCAGAGGGGGTTGGGCAGCCGACTATGGCTACACCTTC

clone_size: NA
d_call: TRBD2
j_call: TRBJ2-4
v_call: TRBV20-1
cdr3_aa: CSAGRSGGTNIQYF
cdr3_nt: TGCAGTGCTGGCAGGAGCGGGGGAACAAACATTCAGTACTTC

clone_size: NA
d_call: TRBD1
j_call: TRBJ2-7
v_call: TRBV5-1
cdr3_aa: CASSPTGGNPYEQYF
cdr3_nt: TGCGCCAGCAGCCCTACAGGGGGGAACCCCTACGAGCAGTACTTC

clone_size: NA
d_call: TRBD2
j_call: TRBJ2-3
v_call: TRBV29-1
cdr3_aa: CSVGTSGIDTQYF
cdr3_nt: TGCAGCGTTGGGACTAGCGGGATTGATACGCAGTATTTT

clone_size: NA
d_call: TRBD1
j_call: TRBJ1-1
v_call: TRBV6-5
cdr3_aa: CASMGQLNTEAFF
cdr3_nt: TGTGCCAGCATGGGACAGTTGAACACTGAAGCTTTCTTT

clone_size: NA
d_call: NA
j_call: TRBJ2-1
v_call: TRBV15
cdr3_aa: CATSRILMVHNEQFF
cdr3_nt: TGTGCCACCAGCAGAATCCTCATGGTCCACAATGAGCAGTTCTTC

clone_size: NA
d_call: NA
j_call: TRBJ2-1
v_call: TRBV3-1
cdr3_aa: CASSPFGGGNEQFF
cdr3_nt: TGTGCCAGCAGCCCTTTCGGAGGGGGCAATGAGCAGTTCTTC

clone_size: NA
d_call: TRBD1
j_call: TRBJ2-7
v_call: TRBV5-6
cdr3_aa: CASSLGQGKSYEQYF
cdr3_nt: TGTGCCAGCAGCTTGGGACAGGGGAAATCCTACGAGCAGTACTTC

clone_size: NA
d_call: TRBD1
j_call: TRBJ1-2
v_call: TRBV20-1
cdr3_aa: CSAPGQRYGYTF
cdr3_nt: TGCAGTGCCCCGGGACAGCGATATGGCTACACCTTC

clone_size: NA
d_call: TRBD1
j_call: TRBJ2-5
v_call: TRBV6-2/TRBV6-3
cdr3_aa: CATKPDRARAQYF
cdr3_nt: TGTGCCACCAAACCAGACAGGGCTCGGGCCCAGTACTTC

clone_size: NA
d_call: NA
j_call: TRBJ2-1
v_call: TRBV12-3/TRBV12-4
cdr3_aa: CASSFIQAFQFF
cdr3_nt: TGTGCCAGCAGTTTTATCCAGGCCTTTCAGTTCTTC

clone_size: NA
d_call: TRBD1
j_call: TRBJ1-4
v_call: TRBV5-1
cdr3_aa: CASSLSQGDEKLFF
cdr3_nt: TGCGCCAGCAGCTTGAGCCAGGGGGACGAAAAACTGTTTTTT

clone_size: NA
d_call: NA
j_call: TRBJ1-4
v_call: TRBV29-1
cdr3_aa: CSVEYGLGEKLFF
cdr3_nt: TGCAGCGTTGAATATGGATTAGGTGAAAAACTGTTTTTT

clone_size: NA
d_call: NA
j_call: TRBJ1-1
v_call: TRBV7-9
cdr3_aa: CASSLARVGVTEAFF
cdr3_nt: TGTGCCAGCAGCTTAGCGCGGGTAGGTGTCACTGAAGCTTTCTTT

clone_size: NA
d_call: NA
j_call: TRBJ1-2
v_call: TRBV20-1
cdr3_aa: CSARDSRGAGGYTF
cdr3_nt: TGCAGTGCTAGAGACTCCCGGGGTGCGGGAGGCTACACCTTC

clone_size: once
d_call: TRBD2
j_call: TRBJ2-2
v_call: TRBV27
cdr3_aa: CASSFRLAITGELFF
cdr3_nt: TGTGCCAGCAGTTTCCGACTAGCGATTACCGGGGAGCTGTTTTTT

clone_size: NA
d_call: NA
j_call: TRBJ1-4
v_call: TRBV29-1
cdr3_aa: CSVGGSKGEKLFF
cdr3_nt: TGCAGCGTGGGGGGGAGTAAGGGTGAAAAACTGTTTTTT

clone_size: NA
d_call: NA
j_call: TRBJ2-2
v_call: TRBV19
cdr3_aa: CASRGVLTSGELFF
cdr3_nt: TGTGCCAGTAGAGGGGTTCTTACGTCCGGGGAGCTGTTTTTT